The T cell receptor beta chain described here comes from a study of blood T cell repertoires in COVID-19 (dated by TCRdb to about 2020). At the level of the whole study: Samples from collaborators originated in the United States, Italy and Spain and spanned both the acute and convalescent phases of COVID-19. HLA class I and class II types, where available, came from metadata supplied by the sample provider rather than from assay-based typing. The repertoires were released in a freely available public database intended as a resource for research on the immune response to SARS-CoV-2. Samples came from the ongoing ImmuneRACE study (first 160 participants) plus 1,254 subjects from 6 global collaborators. The prospective study material was composed of cDNA or gDNA derived from T cells, B-cell-depleted T cells, or PBMCs. Subjects who had been exposed to COVID-19, were actively infected with it, or had recovered from it provided the deeply sampled blood TCRbeta repertoires that made up the dataset. The sample metadata nearly always contained a de-identified subject ID, COVID-19 status, age in years and sex.

One collaborating source in Seattle enrolled patients during active infection and followed them longitudinally through the course of disease. Whole blood was collected in K2EDTA tubes by collaborating institutions according to the institutions' own protocols. Collaborator samples were shipped for TCRbeta analysis as frozen whole blood, isolated PBMCs, or DNA extracted from either sample type. To note about this clone: Its antigen remains unidentified. Qualities for individual bases were not recorded, and no much larger clone is one base off.

The study at large found these results: Clinical and demographic metadata were provided uncurated, with the amount varying by source and participant.

Trimming takes 1 base from V and 6 bases from J, and the germline ends sit 11 bases apart. The CDR3, from cysteine to phenylalanine, totals 14 residues. The kept DNA is CDR3 alone, 42 bases in frame from the first base. The germline V gene (reference sequence) yields LNHDA for CDR1 and SQIVND for CDR2. TCRbeta CDR3 regions were amplified from genomic DNA using the immunoSEQ Assay, a bias-controlled multiplex PCR. On the study's bioinformatics: The number of nucleated cells in each sample was estimated by amplification of reference gene primers within the assay. To quantify the absolute abundance of each unique TCRbeta CDR3 rearrangement, sequence reads were collapsed and filtered. For each sample, productive Simpson clonality was calculated as the square root of Simpson's diversity index over productive rearrangements. Held by TCRdb, this immuneACCESS table contains in-frame sequences only and omits some clones. Under half of the omission traces to an unresolved V gene where checked; the cause of the rest is unknown. V, J and clone size reflect that table, while D and trimming were determined from the DNA. This sample lists under 400,000 clones; 90% were detected once. Clones ranked in the top ten supply less than 3.5% of the sample.

Sequencing was carried out using peripheral blood. In this chain, TRBV19 is recombined with TRBJ2-3; 5 matching bases give a weak D call of TRBD2. The TCR originated in a woman in her 30s with COVID-19, enrolled during active disease. The CDR3 here reads CASSIGGDLDTQYF. Read as DNA, the sequence is TGTGCCAGTAGTATAGGGGGAGATCTGGATACGCAGTATTTT.